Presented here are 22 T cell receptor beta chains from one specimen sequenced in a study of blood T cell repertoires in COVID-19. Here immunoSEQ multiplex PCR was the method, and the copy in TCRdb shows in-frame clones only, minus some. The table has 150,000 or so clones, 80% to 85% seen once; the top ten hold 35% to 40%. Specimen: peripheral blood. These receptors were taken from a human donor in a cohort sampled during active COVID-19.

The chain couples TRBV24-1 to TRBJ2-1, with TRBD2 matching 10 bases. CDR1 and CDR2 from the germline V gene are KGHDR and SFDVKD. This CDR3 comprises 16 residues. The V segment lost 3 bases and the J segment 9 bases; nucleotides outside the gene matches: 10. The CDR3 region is CATSDQASGGQVEQFF. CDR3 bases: TGTGCCACCAGTGATCAGGCTAGCGGGGGACAGGTTGAGCAGTTCTTC.

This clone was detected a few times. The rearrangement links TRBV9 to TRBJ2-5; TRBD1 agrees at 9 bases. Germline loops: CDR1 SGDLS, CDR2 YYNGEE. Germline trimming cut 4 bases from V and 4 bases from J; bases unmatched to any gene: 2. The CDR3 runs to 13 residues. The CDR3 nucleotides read TGTGCCAGCAGCCCGGGACAGGGAGAGACCCAGTACTTC. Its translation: CASSPGQGETQYF.

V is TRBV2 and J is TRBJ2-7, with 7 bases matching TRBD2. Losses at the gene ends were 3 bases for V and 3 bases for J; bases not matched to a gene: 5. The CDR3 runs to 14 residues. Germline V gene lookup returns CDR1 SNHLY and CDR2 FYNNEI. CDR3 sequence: CASSESSGIYEQYF. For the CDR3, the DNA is TGTGCCAGCAGTGAGTCTAGCGGAATCTACGAGCAGTACTTC.

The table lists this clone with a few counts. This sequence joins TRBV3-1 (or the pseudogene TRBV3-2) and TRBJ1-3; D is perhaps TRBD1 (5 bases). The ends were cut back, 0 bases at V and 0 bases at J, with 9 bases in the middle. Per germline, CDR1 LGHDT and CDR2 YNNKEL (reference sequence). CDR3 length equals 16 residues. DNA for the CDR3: TGTGCCAGCAGCCAAGATCCGGGGGGCTCTGGAAACACCATATATTTT. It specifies CASSQDPGGSGNTIYF.

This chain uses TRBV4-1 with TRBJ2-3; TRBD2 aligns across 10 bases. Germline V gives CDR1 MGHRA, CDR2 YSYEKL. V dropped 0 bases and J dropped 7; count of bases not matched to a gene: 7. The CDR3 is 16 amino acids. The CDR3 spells CASSQDLASGGYTQYF. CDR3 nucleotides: TGCGCCAGCAGCCAAGATTTGGCTAGCGGGGGTTATACGCAGTATTTT.

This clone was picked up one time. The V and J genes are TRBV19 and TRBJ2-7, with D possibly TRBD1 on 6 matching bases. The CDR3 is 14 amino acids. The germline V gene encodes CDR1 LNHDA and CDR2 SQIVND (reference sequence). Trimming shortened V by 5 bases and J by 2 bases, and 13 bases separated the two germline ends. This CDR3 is CASSPRGQTYEQYF. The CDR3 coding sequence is TGTGCCAGTAGTCCCAGGGGCCAAACCTACGAGCAGTACTTC.

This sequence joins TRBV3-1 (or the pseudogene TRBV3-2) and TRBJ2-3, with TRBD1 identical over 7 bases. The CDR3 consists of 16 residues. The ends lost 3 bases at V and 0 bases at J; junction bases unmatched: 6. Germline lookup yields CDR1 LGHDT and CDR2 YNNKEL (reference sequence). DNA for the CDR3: TGTGCCAGCAGCCACCGGACAGGCCCTAGCACAGATACGCAGTATTTT. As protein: CASSHRTGPSTDTQYF.

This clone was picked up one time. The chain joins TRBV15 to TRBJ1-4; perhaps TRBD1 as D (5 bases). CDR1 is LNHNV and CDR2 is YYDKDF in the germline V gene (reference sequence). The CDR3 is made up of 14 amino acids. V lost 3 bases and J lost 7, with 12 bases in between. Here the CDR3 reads CATSRGLASEKLFF. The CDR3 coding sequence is TGTGCCACCAGCAGGGGGCTTGCCAGTGAAAAACTGTTTTTT.

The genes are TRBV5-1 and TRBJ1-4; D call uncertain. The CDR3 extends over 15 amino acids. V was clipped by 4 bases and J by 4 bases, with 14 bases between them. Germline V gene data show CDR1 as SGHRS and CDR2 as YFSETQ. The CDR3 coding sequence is TGCGCCAGCAGCCCTCGCCCGGGGTTTAATGAAAAACTGTTTTTT. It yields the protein CASSPRPGFNEKLFF. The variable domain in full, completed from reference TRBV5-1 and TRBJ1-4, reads KAGVTQTPRYLIKTRGQQVTLSCSPISGHRSVSWYQQTPGQGLQFLFEYFSETQRNKGNFPGRFSGRQFSNSRSEMNVSTLELGDSALYLCASSPRPGFNEKLFFGSGTQLSVL.

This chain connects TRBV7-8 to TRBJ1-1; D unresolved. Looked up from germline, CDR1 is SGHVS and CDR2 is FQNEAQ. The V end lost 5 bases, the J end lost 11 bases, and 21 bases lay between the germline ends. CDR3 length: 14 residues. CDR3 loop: CASSRERSVSGAFF. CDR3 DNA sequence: TGTGCCAGCAGCCGAGAAAGGTCGGTCTCGGGGGCTTTCTTT.

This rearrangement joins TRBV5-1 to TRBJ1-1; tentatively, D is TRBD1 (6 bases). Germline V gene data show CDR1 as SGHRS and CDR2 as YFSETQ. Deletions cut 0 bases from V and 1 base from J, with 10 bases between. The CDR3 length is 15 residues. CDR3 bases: TGCGCCAGCAGCTTGGTTGTGACAGGGAACACTGAAGCTTTCTTT. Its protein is CASSLVVTGNTEAFF.

CDR3 sequence: CASTEGSGANVLTF. The CDR3, as DNA: TGTGCCAGTACTGAAGGGAGCGGGGCCAACGTCCTGACTTTC. The chain uses TRBV19 and TRBJ2-6, with TRBD2 as a possible D gene (5 bases). CDR1 and CDR2 from the germline V gene are LNHDA and SQIVND (reference sequence). V was pared by 7 bases and J by 4 bases, with 11 bases between. The CDR3 consists of 14 residues. Filled out from reference TRBV19 and TRBJ2-6, the complete variable domain reads DGGITQSPKYLFRKEGQNVTLSCEQNLNHDAMYWYRQDPGQGLRLIYYSQIVNDFQKGDIAEGYSVSREKKESFPLTVTSAQKNPTAFYLCASTEGSGANVLTFGAGSRLTVL.

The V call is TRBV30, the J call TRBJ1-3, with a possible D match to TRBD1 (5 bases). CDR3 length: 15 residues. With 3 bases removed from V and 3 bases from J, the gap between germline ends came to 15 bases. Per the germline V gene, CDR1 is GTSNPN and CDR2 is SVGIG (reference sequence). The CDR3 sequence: CAWSMPSRDGNTIYF. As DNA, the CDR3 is TGTGCCTGGAGCATGCCATCCAGGGATGGAAACACCATATATTTT.

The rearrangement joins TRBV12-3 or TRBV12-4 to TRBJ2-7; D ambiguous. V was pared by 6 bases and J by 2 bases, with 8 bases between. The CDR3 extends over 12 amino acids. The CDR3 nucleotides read TGTGCCAGCAGCCCCCGTCCCTACGAGCAGTACTTC. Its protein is CASSPRPYEQYF.

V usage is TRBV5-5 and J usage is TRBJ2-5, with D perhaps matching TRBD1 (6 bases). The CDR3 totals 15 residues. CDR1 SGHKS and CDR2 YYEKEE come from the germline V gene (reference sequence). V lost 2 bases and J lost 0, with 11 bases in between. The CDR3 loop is CASSFRDTHQETQYF. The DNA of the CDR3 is TGTGCCAGCAGCTTCCGGGACACTCACCAAGAGACCCAGTACTTC.

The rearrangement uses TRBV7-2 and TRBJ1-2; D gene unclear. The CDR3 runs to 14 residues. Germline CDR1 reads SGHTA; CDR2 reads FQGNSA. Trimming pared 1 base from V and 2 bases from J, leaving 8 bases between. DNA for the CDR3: TGTGCCAGCAGCTTAGGGCTAGACAACTATGGCTACACCTTC. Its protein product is CASSLGLDNYGYTF.

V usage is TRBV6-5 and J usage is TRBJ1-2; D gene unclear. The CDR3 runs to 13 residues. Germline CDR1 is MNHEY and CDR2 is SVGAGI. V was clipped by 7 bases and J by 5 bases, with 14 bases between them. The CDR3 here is CASTMNPGYGYTF. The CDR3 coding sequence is TGTGCCAGCACCATGAACCCGGGATATGGCTACACCTTC.

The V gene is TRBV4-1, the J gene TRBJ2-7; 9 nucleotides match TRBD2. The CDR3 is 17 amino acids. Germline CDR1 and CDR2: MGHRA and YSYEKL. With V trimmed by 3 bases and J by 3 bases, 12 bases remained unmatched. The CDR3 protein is CASSHASTPAGGYEQYF. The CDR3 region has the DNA TGCGCCAGCAGCCACGCTAGTACGCCAGCGGGGGGCTACGAGCAGTACTTC.

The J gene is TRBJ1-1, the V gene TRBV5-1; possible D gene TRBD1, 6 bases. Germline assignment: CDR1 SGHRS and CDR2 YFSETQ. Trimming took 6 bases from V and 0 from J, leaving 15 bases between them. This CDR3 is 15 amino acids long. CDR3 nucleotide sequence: TGCGCCAGCACCGTCGGGACAACTATGAACACTGAAGCTTTCTTT. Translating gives CASTVGTTMNTEAFF.

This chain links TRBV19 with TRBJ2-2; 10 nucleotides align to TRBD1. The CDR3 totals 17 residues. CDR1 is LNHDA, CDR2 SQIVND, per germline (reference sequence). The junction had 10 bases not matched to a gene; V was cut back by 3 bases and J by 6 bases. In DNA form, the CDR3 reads TGTGCCAGTAGTATTAAGCCCCCGGGACAGGGGCCCGGGGAGCTGTTTTTT. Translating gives CASSIKPPGQGPGELFF.

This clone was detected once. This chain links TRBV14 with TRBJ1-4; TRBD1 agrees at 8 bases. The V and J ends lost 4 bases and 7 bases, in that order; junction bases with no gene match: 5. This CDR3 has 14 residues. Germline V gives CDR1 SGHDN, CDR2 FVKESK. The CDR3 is CASSLRGHGEKLFF. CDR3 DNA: TGTGCCAGCAGCCTCAGGGGGCATGGTGAAAAACTGTTTTTT.

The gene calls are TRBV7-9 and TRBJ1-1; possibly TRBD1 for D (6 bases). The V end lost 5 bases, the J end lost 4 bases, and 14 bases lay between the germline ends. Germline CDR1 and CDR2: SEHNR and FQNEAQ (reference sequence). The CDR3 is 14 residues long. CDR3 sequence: CASSPWGGATEAFF. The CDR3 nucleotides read TGTGCCAGCAGCCCCTGGGGGGGGGCCACTGAAGCTTTCTTT.